One and the same sample provided the 2 T cell receptor beta chains below, sequenced in a study of CD8 T cells in Susac syndrome. The authors reverse transcribed roughly 0.5 to 1 ug RNA with random hexamers. One entry per CDR3 protein, called by TCRdb with MiXCR from the immunoSEQ multiplex PCR reads. The sample contains 100,000 to 150,000 distinct CDR3 sequences, about 95% of which appear only once. The sequencing input was CD8+ T cells from PBMCs. The receptors shown here come from a human donor with Susac syndrome.

The V call is TRBV30, the J call TRBJ2-3; D is possibly TRBD2 (7 bases). The CDR3 has 13 amino acids. V was shortened by 3 bases and J by 5 bases, with 12 bases between the two germline ends. Germline-derived CDR1 and CDR2 are GTSNPN and SVGIG (reference sequence). The CDR3 loop is CAWSRGAGDTQYF. The DNA for the CDR3 is TGTGCCTGGAGCCGGGGGGCTGGAGATACGCAGTATTTT. Looking up the rest from reference TRBV30 and TRBJ2-3 gives the full variable domain: SQTIHQWPATLVQPVGSPLSLECTVEGTSNPNLYWYRQAAGRGLQLLFYSVGIGQISSEVPQNLSASRPQDRQFILSSKKLLLSDSGFYLCAWSRGAGDTQYFGPGTRLTVL.

J is TRBJ2-7 and V is TRBV5-6; 7 positions agree with TRBD2. J lost 3 bases, V lost 3 bases, and 6 bases had no gene match. The CDR3 extends over 14 amino acids. From germline, CDR1 is SGHDT and CDR2 YYEEEE. For the CDR3, the DNA is TGTGCCAGCAGCTGGGAGGGCCGGGACTACGAGCAGTACTTC. This gives the protein CASSWEGRDYEQYF.